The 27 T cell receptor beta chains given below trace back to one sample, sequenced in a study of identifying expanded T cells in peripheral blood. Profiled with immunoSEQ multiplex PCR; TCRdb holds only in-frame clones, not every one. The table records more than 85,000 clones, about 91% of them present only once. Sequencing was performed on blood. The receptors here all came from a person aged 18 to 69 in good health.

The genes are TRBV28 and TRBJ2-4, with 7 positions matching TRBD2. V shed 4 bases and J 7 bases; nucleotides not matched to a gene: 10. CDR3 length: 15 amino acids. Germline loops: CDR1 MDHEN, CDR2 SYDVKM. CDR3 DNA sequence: TGTGCCAGCAGTTCGGAGGGAGGGAGATTGAACATTCAGTACTTC. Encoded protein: CASSSEGGRLNIQYF.

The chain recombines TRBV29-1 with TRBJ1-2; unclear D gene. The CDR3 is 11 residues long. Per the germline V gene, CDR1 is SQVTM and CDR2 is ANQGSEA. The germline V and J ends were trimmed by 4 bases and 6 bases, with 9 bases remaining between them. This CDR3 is CSVASINGYTF. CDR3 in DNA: TGCAGCGTTGCTAGTATTAATGGCTACACCTTC.

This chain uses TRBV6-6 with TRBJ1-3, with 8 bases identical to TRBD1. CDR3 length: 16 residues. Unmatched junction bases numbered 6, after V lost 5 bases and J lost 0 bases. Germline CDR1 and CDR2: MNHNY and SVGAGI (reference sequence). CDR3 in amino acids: CASSPWTGISGNTIYF. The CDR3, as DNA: TGTGCCAGCAGTCCTTGGACAGGGATCTCTGGAAACACCATATATTTT.

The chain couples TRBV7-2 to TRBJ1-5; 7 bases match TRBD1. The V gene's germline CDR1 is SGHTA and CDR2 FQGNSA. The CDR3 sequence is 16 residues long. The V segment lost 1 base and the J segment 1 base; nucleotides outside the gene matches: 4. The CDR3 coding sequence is TGTGCCAGCAGCTTAGTGTCAGGGGGAAGCAATCAGCCCCAGCATTTT. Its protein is CASSLVSGGSNQPQHF.

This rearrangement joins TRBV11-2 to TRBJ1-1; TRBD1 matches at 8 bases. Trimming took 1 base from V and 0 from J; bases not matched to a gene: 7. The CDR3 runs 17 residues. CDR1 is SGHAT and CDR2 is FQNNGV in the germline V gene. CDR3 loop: CASSLAPGGGLNTEAFF. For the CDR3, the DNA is TGTGCCAGCAGCTTAGCTCCAGGGGGCGGATTGAACACTGAAGCTTTCTTT.

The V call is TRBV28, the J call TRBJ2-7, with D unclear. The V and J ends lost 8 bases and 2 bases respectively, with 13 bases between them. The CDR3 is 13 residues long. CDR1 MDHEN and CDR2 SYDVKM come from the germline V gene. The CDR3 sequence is CASRTGLPYEQYF. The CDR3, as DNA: TGTGCCAGCCGGACCGGGCTCCCCTACGAGCAGTACTTC.

CDR3 DNA sequence: TGTGCCAGCCGTGTCTCTAGGGCCCTGGACGAGCAGTACTTC. This translates into CASRVSRALDEQYF. The chain is built from TRBV27 and TRBJ2-7; D remains ambiguous. Trimming removed 8 bases from V and 5 bases from J, with 19 bases in between. The CDR3 consists of 14 residues. Germline-derived CDR1 and CDR2 are MNHEY and SMNVEV (reference sequence).

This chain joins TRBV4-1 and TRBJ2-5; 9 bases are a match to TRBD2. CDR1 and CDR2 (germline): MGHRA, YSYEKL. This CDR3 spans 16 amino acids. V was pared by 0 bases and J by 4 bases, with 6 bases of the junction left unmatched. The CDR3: CASSQERTSAVETQYF. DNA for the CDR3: TGCGCCAGCAGCCAAGAAAGGACTAGCGCTGTAGAGACCCAGTACTTC.

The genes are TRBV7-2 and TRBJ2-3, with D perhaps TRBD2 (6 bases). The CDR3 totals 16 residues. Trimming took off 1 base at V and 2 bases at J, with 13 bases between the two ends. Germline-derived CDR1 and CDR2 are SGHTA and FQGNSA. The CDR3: CASSLVAALVTDTQYF. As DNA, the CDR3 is TGTGCCAGCAGCTTAGTAGCGGCGTTAGTCACAGATACGCAGTATTTT.

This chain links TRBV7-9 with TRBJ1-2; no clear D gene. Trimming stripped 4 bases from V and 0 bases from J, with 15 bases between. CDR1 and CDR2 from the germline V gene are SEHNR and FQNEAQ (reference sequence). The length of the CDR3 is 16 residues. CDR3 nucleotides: TGTGCCAGCAGCTATCCGGAACAGCACTCTAACTATGGCTACACCTTC. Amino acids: CASSYPEQHSNYGYTF.

The CDR3 loop is CASSLKLVRVQYF. CDR3 nucleotides: TGTGCCAGCAGCTTAAAATTGGTCAGGGTGCAGTACTTC. The J gene is TRBJ2-7, the V gene TRBV7-2, with D possibly matching TRBD1 (5 bases). CDR1 and CDR2 (germline): SGHTA, FQGNSA. The CDR3 has 13 amino acids. V was shortened by 2 bases and J by 9 bases, with 14 bases between the two germline ends.

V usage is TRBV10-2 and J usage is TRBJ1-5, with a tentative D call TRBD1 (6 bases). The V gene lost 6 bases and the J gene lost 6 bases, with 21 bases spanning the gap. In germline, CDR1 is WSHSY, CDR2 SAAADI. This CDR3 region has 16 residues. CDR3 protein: CASSQRGTQGGQPQHF. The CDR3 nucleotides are TGCGCCAGCAGCCAACGCGGGACACAAGGCGGTCAGCCCCAGCATTTT.

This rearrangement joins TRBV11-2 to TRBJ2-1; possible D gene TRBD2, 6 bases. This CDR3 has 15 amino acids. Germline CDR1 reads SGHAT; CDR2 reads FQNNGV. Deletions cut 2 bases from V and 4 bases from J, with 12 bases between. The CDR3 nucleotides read TGTGCCAGCAGCTTAAATGGACTACGATACAATGAGCAGTTCTTC. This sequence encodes CASSLNGLRYNEQFF.

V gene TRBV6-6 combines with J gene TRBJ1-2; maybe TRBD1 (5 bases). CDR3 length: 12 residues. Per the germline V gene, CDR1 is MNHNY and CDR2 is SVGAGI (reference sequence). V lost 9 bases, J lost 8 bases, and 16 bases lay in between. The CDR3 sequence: CASYRSGWGYTF. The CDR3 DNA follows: TGTGCCAGTTACAGGAGTGGTTGGGGCTACACCTTC.

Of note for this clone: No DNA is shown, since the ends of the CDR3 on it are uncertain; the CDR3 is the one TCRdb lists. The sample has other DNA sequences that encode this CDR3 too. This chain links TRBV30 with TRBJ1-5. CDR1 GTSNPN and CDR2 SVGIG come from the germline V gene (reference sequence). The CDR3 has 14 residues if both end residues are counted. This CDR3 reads CAWSVGGGSGPQHF.

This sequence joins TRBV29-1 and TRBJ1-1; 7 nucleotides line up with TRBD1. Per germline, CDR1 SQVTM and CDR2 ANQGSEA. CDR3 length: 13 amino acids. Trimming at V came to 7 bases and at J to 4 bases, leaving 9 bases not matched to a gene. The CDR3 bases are TGCAGCGGTGCCGACAGGGATATCACTGAAGCTTTCTTT. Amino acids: CSGADRDITEAFF. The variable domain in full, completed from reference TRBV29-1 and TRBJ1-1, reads SAVISQKPSRDICQRGTSLTIQCQVDSQVTMMFWYRQQPGQSLTLIATANQGSEATYESGFVIDKFPISRPNLTFSTLTVSNMSPEDSSIYLCSGADRDITEAFFGQGTRLTVV.

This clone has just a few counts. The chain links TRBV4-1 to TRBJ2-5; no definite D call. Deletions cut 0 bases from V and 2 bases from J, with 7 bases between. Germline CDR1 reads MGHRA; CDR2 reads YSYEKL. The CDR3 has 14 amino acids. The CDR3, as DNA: TGCGCCAGCAGCCAAGACCCCACACAAGAGACCCAGTACTTC. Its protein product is CASSQDPTQETQYF.

The CDR3, as DNA: TGTGCCAGCGCTCGGGACACTGTAGCCAAAAACATTCAGTACTTC. Its protein is CASARDTVAKNIQYF. The chain has TRBV6-1 and TRBJ2-4; maybe TRBD1 (6 bases). CDR1 and CDR2 from the germline V gene are MNHNS and SASEGT. The CDR3 spans 15 residues. Trimming shortened V by 8 bases and J by 0 bases, and 14 bases separated the two germline ends.

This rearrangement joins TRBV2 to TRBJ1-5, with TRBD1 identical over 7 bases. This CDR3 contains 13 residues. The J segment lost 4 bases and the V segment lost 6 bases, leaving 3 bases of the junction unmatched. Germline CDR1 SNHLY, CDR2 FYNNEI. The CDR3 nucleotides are TGTGCCAGCAGACAGGGACAGAATCAGCCCCAGCATTTT. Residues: CASRQGQNQPQHF.

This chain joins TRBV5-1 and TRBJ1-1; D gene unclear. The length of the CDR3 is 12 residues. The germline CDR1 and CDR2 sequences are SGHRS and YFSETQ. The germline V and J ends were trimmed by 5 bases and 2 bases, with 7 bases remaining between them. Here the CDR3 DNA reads TGCGCCAGCAGTAATGTAAACACTGAAGCTTTCTTT. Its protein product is CASSNVNTEAFF.

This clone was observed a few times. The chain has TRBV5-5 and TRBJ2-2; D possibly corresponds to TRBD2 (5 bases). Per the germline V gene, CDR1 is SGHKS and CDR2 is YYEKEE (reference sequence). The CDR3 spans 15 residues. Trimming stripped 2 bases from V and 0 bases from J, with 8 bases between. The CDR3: CASSFYGANTGELFF. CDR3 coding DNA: TGTGCCAGCAGCTTTTACGGGGCGAACACCGGGGAGCTGTTTTTT.

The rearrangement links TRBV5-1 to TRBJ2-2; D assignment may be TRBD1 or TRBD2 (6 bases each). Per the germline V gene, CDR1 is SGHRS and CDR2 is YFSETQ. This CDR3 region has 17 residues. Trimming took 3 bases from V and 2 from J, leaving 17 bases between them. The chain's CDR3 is CASSSGLGGGNTGELFF. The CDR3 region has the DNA TGCGCCAGCAGCTCGGGTTTAGGAGGGGGTAACACCGGGGAGCTGTTTTTT.

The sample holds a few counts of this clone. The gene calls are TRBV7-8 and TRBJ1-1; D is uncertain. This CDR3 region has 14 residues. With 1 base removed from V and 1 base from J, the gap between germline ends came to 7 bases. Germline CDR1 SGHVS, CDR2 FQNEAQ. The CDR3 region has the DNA TGTGCCAGCAGCTTAGGACCGGGGAACACTGAAGCTTTCTTT. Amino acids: CASSLGPGNTEAFF.

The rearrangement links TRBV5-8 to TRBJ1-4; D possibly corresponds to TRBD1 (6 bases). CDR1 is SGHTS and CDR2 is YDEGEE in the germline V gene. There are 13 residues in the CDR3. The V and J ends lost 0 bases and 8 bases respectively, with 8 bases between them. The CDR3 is CASSLGTVEKLFF. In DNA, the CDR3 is TGTGCCAGCAGCTTGGGGACAGTCGAAAAACTGTTTTTT.

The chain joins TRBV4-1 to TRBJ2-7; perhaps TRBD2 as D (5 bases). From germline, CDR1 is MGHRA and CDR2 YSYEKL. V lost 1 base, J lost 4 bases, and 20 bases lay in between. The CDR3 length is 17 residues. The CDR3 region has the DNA TGCGCCAGCAGCCAAGGGATTTGGGCGAGGGTCTCTTACGAGCAGTACTTC. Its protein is CASSQGIWARVSYEQYF.

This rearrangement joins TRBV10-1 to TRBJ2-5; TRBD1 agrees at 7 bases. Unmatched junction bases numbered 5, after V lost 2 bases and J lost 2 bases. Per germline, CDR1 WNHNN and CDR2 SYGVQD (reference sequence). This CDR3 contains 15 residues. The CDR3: CASSEIGQEQETQYF. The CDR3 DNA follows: TGCGCCAGCAGTGAGATAGGACAGGAGCAAGAGACCCAGTACTTC.

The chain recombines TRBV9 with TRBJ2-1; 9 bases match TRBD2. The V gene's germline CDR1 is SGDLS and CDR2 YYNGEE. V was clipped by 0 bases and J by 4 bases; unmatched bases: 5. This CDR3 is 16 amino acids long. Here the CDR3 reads CASSVASSGGYNEQFF. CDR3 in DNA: TGTGCCAGCAGCGTAGCGAGTAGCGGGGGATACAATGAGCAGTTCTTC.